The rows below give T cell receptor beta chains drawn from one sample of a study of cytomegalovirus exposure and HLA in healthy donors. Here immunoSEQ multiplex PCR was the method, and the copy in TCRdb shows in-frame clones only, minus some. The sample includes 210,000 or so clones, just over 85% of them seen just once. Sequenced material: PBMCs. The source is a woman aged 18-29 years in good health and CMV-seronegative. CDR3s leave out the opening cysteine and the closing phenylalanine or tryptophan. A D gene is named only where the DNA matches it firmly.

V gene	D gene	J gene	CDR3 protein
TRBV7-9	TRBD2	TRBJ2-1	ASRWASGLYNEQF
TRBV27	TRBD1	TRBJ1-1	ASRLTGQVRTEAF
TRBV28	TRBD2	TRBJ2-1	ASSSFGSGRAGNEQF
TRBV4-2	-	TRBJ1-5	ASRRGDALNQPQH
TRBV4-2	-	TRBJ1-1	ASSQGQITEAF
TRBV7-9	-	TRBJ2-1	ASSSTSNEQF
TRBV27	-	TRBJ1-1	ASRRENEAF
TRBV4-1	TRBD1	TRBJ2-3	ASSPRQGVTDTQY
TRBV28	TRBD2	TRBJ2-1	ASRTSGPGNEQF
TRBV27	-	TRBJ2-7	ASSPRDKRYEQY
TRBV25-1	TRBD1	TRBJ1-1	ASSRGTGGTF
TRBV27	-	TRBJ2-1	ASCARSSYNEQF
TRBV28	TRBD1	TRBJ2-2	ASGSGQVNTGELF
TRBV25-1	-	TRBJ1-3	ASTLVGSSGNTIY
TRBV7-6	TRBD2	TRBJ2-7	ASSLSGGDEGYEQY
TRBV6-1	TRBD1	TRBJ2-7	ASRIQGVREQY
TRBV27	TRBD1	TRBJ2-7	ASSLRDSYEQY
TRBV7-9	-	TRBJ2-7	ASSFMAGLAEQY
TRBV11-2	TRBD1	TRBJ2-7	ASSLETGGWYEQY
TRBV7-6	TRBD2	TRBJ2-7	ASSLETSGSYEQY
TRBV28	-	TRBJ2-7	ASSFPYRLGRYEQY
TRBV29-1	TRBD2	TRBJ2-3	SVGTSGRLDTQY
TRBV6-1	-	TRBJ2-3	ASEDTTDTQY
TRBV28	-	TRBJ2-7	ASSQPNYEQY
TRBV7-8	TRBD1	TRBJ2-1	ASSDRTGRNEQF
TRBV2	-	TRBJ1-1	ASSGQGMTEAF
TRBV11-2	TRBD1	TRBJ1-4	ASSPQGQIEKLF
TRBV28	TRBD1	TRBJ2-7	ASRLYRGPYEQY
TRBV12-5	TRBD1	TRBJ2-3	ASGLGTGDTDTQY
TRBV20-1	TRBD1	TRBJ1-1	SATPGQQAF
TRBV29-1	TRBD2	TRBJ2-3	SVGIAGGFTDTQY
TRBV11-2	-	TRBJ2-3	ASSLSVQLGTDTQY
TRBV15	-	TRBJ1-4	ATSRVQGTIEKLF
TRBV11-3	-	TRBJ2-7	ASSSGFSEQY
TRBV18	-	TRBJ1-1	ASSYSTDLNTEAF
TRBV4-2	TRBD1	TRBJ2-5	ASSQTGGETQY
TRBV19	TRBD1	TRBJ2-1	ATGDRTGDEQF
TRBV5-6	-	TRBJ2-1	ASSAVTRNNEQF
TRBV25-1	TRBD2	TRBJ2-3	ASSEGRLAGRTDTQY
TRBV4-1	TRBD2	TRBJ2-7	ASSPGLAGDEQY
TRBV7-9	-	TRBJ1-1	ASSFLGFLDTEAF
TRBV19	-	TRBJ1-2	ASSTRTVDGYT
TRBV10-3	-	TRBJ1-5	AISGGGPYSNQPQH
TRBV28	-	TRBJ2-5	ASTPGVAPGFETQY
TRBV28	-	TRBJ1-5	ASSSDYNQPQH
TRBV10-3	TRBD1	TRBJ1-2	ASSGQTSVYGYT
TRBV2	TRBD1	TRBJ2-3	ASSSQGIDTQY
TRBV6-1	TRBD1	TRBJ1-1	ASSGLTGGYSEAF
TRBV28	-	TRBJ2-1	ASSEWTDDNEQF
TRBV20-1	-	TRBJ2-3	SVGAGDTQY
TRBV5-1	TRBD1	TRBJ2-6	ASSLEGTGSTGANVLT
TRBV6-5	-	TRBJ1-1	ASTRNTEAF
TRBV28	TRBD1	TRBJ2-5	ASSLSRTGGGETQY
TRBV6-5	TRBD1	TRBJ2-7	ASRLDRGPTEQY
TRBV5-1	-	TRBJ2-1	ASRSDLDSYNEQF